This paragraph covers one T cell receptor (beta chain) sequence. As yet, its antigen is unknown. Germline values: CDR1 SGHTA, CDR2 FQGNSA. V lost 1 base to trimming and J lost 4 bases, with 10 bases between them. The CDR3 runs 14 residues. The sample is drawn from a study of CD8 T cells in Susac syndrome. The study's findings and limits: The study's TCR sequencing and HLA analysis covered a relatively small number of individuals, and the study acknowledged this.

The RNA, 0.5 to 1 ug, was put through reverse transcription using random hexamers. immunoSEQ multiplex PCR amplified TCR beta CDR3 across 54 Vbeta, 13 Jbeta. MiXCR, run by TCRdb on the immunoSEQ multiplex PCR reads, gives a single entry per CDR3 protein. The sample lists about 430,000 distinct CDR3 sequences; around 85% were seen once. Peripheral blood CD8+ and CD4+ T cells were profiled by TCR beta sequencing. Negative isolation was used for CD8+ and CD4+ T cells, and FACS enrichment was applied to TEMRA cells. The genes are TRBV7-2 and TRBJ1-2; D unclear. This clonotype was obtained from a human donor with multiple sclerosis. Specimen: CD8+ T cells from PBMCs. The CDR3: CASSLGARVYGYTF. Written as DNA, the CDR3 is TGTGCCAGCAGCTTAGGGGCGAGAGTCTATGGCTACACCTTC. The variable domain in full, with the rest retrieved from reference TRBV7-2 and TRBJ1-2, is GAGVSQSPSNKVTEKGKDVELRCDPISGHTALYWYRQSLGQGLEFLIYFQGNSAPDKSGLPSDRFSAERTGGSVSTLTIQRTQQEDSAVYLCASSLGARVYGYTFGSGTRLTVV.